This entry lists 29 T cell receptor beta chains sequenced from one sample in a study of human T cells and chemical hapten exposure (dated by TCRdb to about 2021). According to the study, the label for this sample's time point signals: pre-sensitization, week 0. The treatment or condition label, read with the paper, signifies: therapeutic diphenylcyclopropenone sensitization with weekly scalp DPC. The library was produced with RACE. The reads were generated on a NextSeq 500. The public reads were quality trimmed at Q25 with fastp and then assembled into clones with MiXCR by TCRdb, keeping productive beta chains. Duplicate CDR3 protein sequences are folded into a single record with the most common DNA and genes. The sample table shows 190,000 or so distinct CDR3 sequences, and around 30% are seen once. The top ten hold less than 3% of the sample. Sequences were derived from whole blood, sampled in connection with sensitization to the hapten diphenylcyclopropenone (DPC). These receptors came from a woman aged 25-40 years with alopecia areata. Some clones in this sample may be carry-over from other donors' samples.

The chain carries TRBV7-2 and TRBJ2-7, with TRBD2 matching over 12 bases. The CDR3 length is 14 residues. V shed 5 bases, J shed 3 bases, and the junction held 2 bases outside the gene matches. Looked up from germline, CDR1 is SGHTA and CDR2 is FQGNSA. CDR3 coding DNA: TGTGCCAGCAGCACGGGACTAGCGGGCTACGAGCAGTACTTC. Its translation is CASSTGLAGYEQYF.

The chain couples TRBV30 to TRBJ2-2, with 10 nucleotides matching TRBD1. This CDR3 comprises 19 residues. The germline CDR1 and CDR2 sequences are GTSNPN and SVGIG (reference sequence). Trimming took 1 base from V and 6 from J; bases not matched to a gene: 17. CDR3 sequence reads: CAWSDPHTPGTGAPGELFF. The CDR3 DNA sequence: TGTGCCTGGAGTGACCCCCATACCCCCGGGACAGGGGCCCCCGGGGAGCTGTTTTTT.

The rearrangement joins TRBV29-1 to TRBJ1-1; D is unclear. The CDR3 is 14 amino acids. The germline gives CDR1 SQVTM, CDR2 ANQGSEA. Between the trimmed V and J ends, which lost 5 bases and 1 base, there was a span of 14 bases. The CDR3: CSVYLRNWNTEAFF. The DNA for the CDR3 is TGCAGCGTTTACCTAAGAAACTGGAACACTGAAGCTTTCTTT.

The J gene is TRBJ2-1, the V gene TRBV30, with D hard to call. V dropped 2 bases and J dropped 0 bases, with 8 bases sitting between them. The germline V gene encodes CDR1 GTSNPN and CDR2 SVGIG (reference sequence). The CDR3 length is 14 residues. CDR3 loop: CAWSPTSSYNEQFF. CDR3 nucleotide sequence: TGTGCCTGGAGTCCCACCTCCTCCTACAATGAGCAGTTCTTC.

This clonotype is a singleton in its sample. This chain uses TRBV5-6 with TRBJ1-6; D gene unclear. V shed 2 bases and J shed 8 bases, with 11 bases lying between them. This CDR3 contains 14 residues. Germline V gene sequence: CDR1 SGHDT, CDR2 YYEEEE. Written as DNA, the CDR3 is TGTGCCAGCAGCTTTCGCTGGCAGGATTCACCCCTCCACTTT. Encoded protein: CASSFRWQDSPLHF.

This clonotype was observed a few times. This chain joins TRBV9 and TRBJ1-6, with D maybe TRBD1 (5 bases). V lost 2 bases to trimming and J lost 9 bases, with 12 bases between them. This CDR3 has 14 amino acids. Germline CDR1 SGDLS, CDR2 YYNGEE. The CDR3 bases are TGTGCCAGCAGCGTCCAGGAGAGGGGTTCACCCCTCCACTTT. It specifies CASSVQERGSPLHF.

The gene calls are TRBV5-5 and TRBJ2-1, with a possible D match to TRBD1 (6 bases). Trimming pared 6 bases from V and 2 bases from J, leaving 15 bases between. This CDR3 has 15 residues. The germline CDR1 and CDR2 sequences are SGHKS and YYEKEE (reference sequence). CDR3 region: CASIRGGDPYNEQFF. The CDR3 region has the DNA TGTGCCAGCATACGAGGGGGTGACCCCTACAATGAGCAGTTCTTC. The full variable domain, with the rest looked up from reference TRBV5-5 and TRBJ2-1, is DAGVTQSPTHLIKTRGQQVTLRCSPISGHKSVSWYQQVLGQGPQFIFQYYEKEERGRGNFPDRFSARQFPNYSSELNVNALLLGDSALYLCASIRGGDPYNEQFFGPGTRLTVL.

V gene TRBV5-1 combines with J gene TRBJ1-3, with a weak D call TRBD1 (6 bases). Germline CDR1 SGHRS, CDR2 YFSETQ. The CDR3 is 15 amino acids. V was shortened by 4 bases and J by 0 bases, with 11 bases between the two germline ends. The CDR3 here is CASSATGGSGNTIYF. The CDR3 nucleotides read TGCGCCAGCAGCGCGACAGGCGGCTCTGGAAACACCATATATTTT.

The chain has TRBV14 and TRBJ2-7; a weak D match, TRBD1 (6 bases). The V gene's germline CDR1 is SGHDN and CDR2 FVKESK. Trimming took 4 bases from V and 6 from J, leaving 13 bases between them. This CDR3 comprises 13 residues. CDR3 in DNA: TGTGCCAGCAGCCCCGGACAGCGTGTCGAGCAGTACTTC. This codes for CASSPGQRVEQYF.

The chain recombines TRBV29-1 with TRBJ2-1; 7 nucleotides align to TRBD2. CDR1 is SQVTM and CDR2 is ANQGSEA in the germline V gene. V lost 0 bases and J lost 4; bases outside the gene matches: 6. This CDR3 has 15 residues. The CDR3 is CSVEDQGGSYNEQFF. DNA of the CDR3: TGCAGCGTTGAAGATCAAGGCGGGAGTTACAATGAGCAGTTCTTC.

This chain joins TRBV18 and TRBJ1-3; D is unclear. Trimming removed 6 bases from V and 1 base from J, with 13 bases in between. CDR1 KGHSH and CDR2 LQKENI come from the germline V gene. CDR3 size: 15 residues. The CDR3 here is CASSTFERSGNTIYF. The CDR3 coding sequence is TGTGCCAGCTCGACCTTTGAACGGTCTGGAAACACCATATATTTT.

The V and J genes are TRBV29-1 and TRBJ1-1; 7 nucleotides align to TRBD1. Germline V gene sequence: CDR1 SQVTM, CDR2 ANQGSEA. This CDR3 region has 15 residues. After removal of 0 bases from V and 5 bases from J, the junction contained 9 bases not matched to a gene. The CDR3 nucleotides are TGCAGCGTTGAAGATATCCCAGGGGGGGGAACTGAAGCTTTCTTT. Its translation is CSVEDIPGGGTEAFF.

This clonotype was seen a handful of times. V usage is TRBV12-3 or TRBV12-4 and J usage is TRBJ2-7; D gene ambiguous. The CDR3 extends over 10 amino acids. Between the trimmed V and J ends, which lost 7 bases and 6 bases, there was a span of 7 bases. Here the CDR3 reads CASKGTEQYF. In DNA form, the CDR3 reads TGTGCCAGCAAGGGTACCGAGCAGTACTTC.

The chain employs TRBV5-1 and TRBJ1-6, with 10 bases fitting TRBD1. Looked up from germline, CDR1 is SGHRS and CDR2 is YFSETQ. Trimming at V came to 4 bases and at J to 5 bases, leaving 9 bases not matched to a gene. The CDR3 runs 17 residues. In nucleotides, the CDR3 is TGCGCCAGCAGCGGGCAGACAGGGGGCGCCCATAATTCACCCCTCCACTTT. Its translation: CASSGQTGGAHNSPLHF.

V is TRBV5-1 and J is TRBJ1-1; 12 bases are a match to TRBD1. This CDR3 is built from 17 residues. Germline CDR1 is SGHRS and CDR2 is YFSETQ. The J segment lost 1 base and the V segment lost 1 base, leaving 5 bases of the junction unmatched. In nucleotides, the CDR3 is TGCGCCAGCAGCTTGAGGGGACAGGGGGCCGGGAACACTGAAGCTTTCTTT. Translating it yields CASSLRGQGAGNTEAFF.

The CDR3 region is CSATPGLAGDEQYF. CDR3 nucleotide sequence: TGCAGTGCTACCCCGGGACTAGCGGGAGACGAGCAGTACTTC. This chain joins TRBV20-1 and TRBJ2-7; 14 nucleotides align to TRBD2. J lost 5 bases, V lost 4 bases, and 4 bases had no gene match. Looked up from germline, CDR1 is DFQATT and CDR2 is SNEGSKA (reference sequence). This CDR3 contains 14 residues.

The CDR3 region has the DNA TGCAGCGTTGCGACCTACGAGCAGTACTTC. It translates to CSVATYEQYF. The chain joins TRBV29-1 to TRBJ2-7; D unresolved. V lost 4 bases and J 2 bases, leaving 3 bases between the germline ends. This CDR3 has 10 amino acids. Germline V CDR1 and CDR2: SQVTM, ANQGSEA.

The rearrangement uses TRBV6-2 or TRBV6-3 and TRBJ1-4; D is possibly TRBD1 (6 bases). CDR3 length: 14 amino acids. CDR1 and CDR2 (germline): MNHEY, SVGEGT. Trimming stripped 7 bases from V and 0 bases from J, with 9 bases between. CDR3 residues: CASKTGATNEKLFF. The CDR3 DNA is TGTGCCAGCAAGACAGGAGCAACTAATGAAAAACTGTTTTTT.

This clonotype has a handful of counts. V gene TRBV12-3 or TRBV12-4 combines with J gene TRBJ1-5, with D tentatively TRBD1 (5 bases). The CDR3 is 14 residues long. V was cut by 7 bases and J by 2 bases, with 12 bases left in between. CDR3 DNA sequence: TGTGCCAGCAAGAAAGAACAGGGCAATCAGCCCCAGCATTTT. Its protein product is CASKKEQGNQPQHF.

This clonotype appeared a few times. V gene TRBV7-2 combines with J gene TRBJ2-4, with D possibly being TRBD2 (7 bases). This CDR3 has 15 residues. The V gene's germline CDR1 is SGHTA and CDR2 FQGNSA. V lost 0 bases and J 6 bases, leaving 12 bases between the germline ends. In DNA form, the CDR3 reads TGTGCCAGCAGCTTAGCGGGGGGGCAGGGAAACATTCAGTACTTC. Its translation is CASSLAGGQGNIQYF.

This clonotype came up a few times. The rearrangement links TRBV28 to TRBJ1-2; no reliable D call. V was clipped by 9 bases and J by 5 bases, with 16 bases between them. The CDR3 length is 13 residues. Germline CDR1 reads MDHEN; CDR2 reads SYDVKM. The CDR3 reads CASLLPGGYGYTF. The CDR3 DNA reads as TGTGCCAGTTTACTGCCAGGCGGGTATGGCTACACCTTC.

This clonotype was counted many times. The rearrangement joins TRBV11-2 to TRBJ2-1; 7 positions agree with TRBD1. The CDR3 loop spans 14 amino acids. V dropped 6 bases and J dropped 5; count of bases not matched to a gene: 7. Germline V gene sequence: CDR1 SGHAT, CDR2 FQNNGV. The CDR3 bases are TGTGCCAGCAGTCGCGACAGGGTGGACAATGAGCAGTTCTTC. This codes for CASSRDRVDNEQFF.

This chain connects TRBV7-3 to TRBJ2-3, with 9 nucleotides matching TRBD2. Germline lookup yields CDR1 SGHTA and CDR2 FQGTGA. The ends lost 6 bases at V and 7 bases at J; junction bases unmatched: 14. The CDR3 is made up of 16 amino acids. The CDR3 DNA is TGTGCCAGCAGTCACACGGGGCTAGCGGGGCGGAATACGCAGTATTTT. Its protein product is CASSHTGLAGRNTQYF.

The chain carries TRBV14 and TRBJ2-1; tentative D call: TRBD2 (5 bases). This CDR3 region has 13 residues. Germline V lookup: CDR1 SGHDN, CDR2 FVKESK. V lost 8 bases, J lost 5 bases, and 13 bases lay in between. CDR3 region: CASSPGSHNEQFF. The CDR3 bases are TGTGCCAGCTCTCCGGGATCCCACAATGAGCAGTTCTTC.

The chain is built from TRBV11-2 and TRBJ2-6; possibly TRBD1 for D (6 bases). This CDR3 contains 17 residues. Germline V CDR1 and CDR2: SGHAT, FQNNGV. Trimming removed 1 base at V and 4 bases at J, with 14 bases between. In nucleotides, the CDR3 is TGTGCCAGCAGCTTAGCTGTGGGGGCAGCCGGGGCCAACGTCCTGACTTTC. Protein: CASSLAVGAAGANVLTF.

CDR3 in amino acids: CASSFLQGATDEKLFF. The CDR3 DNA sequence: TGTGCCAGCAGCTTCCTACAGGGGGCGACGGATGAAAAACTGTTTTTT. The rearrangement uses TRBV7-9 and TRBJ1-4; 9 bases are a match to TRBD1. Germline CDR1 reads SEHNR; CDR2 reads FQNEAQ (reference sequence). This CDR3 has 16 amino acids. With V trimmed by 3 bases and J by 6 bases, 8 bases remained unmatched.

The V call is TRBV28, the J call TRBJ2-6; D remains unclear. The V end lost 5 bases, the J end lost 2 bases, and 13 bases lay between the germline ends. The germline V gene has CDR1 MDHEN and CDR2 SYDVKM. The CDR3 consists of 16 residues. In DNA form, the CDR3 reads TGTGCCAGCAGTCCCCAACGTAGAGCTGGGGCCAACGTCCTGACTTTC. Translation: CASSPQRRAGANVLTF. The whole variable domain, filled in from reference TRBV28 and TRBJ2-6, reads DVKVTQSSRYLVKRTGEKVFLECVQDMDHENMFWYRQDPGLGLRLIYFSYDVKMKEKGDIPEGYSVSREKKERFSLILESASTNQTSMYLCASSPQRRAGANVLTFGAGSRLTVL.

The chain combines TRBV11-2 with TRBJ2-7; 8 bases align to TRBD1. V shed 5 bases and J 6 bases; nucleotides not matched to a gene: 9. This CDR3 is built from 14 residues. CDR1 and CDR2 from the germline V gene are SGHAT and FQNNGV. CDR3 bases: TGTGCCAGCAGCCCCCGGACAGGGAAAGGCGAGCAGTACTTC. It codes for CASSPRTGKGEQYF. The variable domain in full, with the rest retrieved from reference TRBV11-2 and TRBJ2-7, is EAGVAQSPRYKIIEKRQSVAFWCNPISGHATLYWYQQILGQGPKLLIQFQNNGVVDDSQLPKDRFSAERLKGVDSTLKIQPAKLEDSAVYLCASSPRTGKGEQYFGPGTRLTVT.

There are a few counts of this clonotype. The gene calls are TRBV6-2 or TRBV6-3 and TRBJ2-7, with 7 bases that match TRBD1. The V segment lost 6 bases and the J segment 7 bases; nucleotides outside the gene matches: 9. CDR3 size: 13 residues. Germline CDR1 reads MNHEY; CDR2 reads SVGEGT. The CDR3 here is CASSFGQAMEQYF. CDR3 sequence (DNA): TGTGCCAGCAGCTTCGGACAGGCCATGGAGCAGTACTTC.